One sample yielded the 16 T cell receptor beta chains listed below, sequenced in a study of shared clonotypes between healthy human individuals. Profiling relied on immunoSEQ multiplex PCR, and the TCRdb table lists in-frame clones only, not all of them. Of about 230,000 clones listed, over 50% were seen once; the top ten hold around 10%. The sample was memory CD4+ T cells sorted from blood. The subset: CD45RA-negative fraction. Receptors originate from a man aged 25 to 45 in good health.

The chain has TRBV18 and TRBJ2-7; a weak D match, TRBD2 (5 bases). V was shortened by 3 bases and J by 7 bases, with 10 bases between the two germline ends. The CDR3 contains 12 residues. The germline V gene encodes CDR1 KGHSH and CDR2 LQKENI. CDR3 coding DNA: TGTGCCAGCTCACCGGAGCGGTGGGAGCAGTACTTC. Translated, it gives CASSPERWEQYF.

Only a few counts were recorded for this clone. The rearrangement uses TRBV5-1 and TRBJ1-3; D is perhaps TRBD1 (6 bases). From germline, CDR1 is SGHRS and CDR2 YFSETQ. The CDR3 is 15 amino acids. Trimming shortened V by 4 bases and J by 0 bases, and 11 bases separated the two germline ends. For the CDR3, the DNA is TGCGCCAGCAGCATCTCAGGGGCCTCTGGAAACACCATATATTTT. This gives the protein CASSISGASGNTIYF.

The CDR3, as DNA: TGTGCCAGCAGGGTCGCAGGGGGTCCCTACGAGCAGTACTTC. Its protein is CASRVAGGPYEQYF. V gene TRBV11-3 combines with J gene TRBJ2-7, with 7 bases fitting TRBD1. The CDR3 is 14 amino acids. Losses at the gene ends were 6 bases for V and 2 bases for J; bases not matched to a gene: 7. Germline V lookup: CDR1 SGHNT, CDR2 YENEEA. Using reference TRBV11-3 and TRBJ2-7 for the parts outside the CDR3, the full variable domain is EAGVVQSPRYKIIEKKQPVAFWCNPISGHNTLYWYLQNLGQGPELLIRYENEEAVDDSQLPKDRFSAERLKGVDSTLKIQPAELGDSAVYLCASRVAGGPYEQYFGPGTRLTVT.

The V gene is TRBV7-8, the J gene TRBJ2-2, with no clear D. The CDR3 runs to 16 residues. CDR1 is SGHVS and CDR2 is FQNEAQ in the germline V gene. V shed 2 bases and J shed 1 base, with 11 bases lying between them. The CDR3 here is CASSLISIMNTGELFF. CDR3 coding DNA: TGTGCCAGCAGCTTAATTAGCATAATGAACACCGGGGAGCTGTTTTTT.

The gene calls are TRBV6-5 and TRBJ1-4; possible D gene TRBD1, 6 bases. The CDR3 loop spans 16 amino acids. Trimming took off 4 bases at V and 0 bases at J, with 12 bases between the two ends. Looked up from germline, CDR1 is MNHEY and CDR2 is SVGAGI. The CDR3: CASSSPRQATNEKLFF. The CDR3 DNA reads as TGTGCCAGCAGTTCACCCCGACAGGCAACTAATGAAAAACTGTTTTTT.

This clone has a handful of counts. This sequence joins TRBV6-6 and TRBJ2-2; no clear D gene. The V end lost 0 bases, the J end lost 9 bases, and 2 bases lay between the germline ends. CDR3 length: 11 amino acids. CDR1 MNHNY and CDR2 SVGAGI come from the germline V gene (reference sequence). The CDR3 region is CASSYSRELFF. CDR3 bases: TGTGCCAGCAGTTACTCGAGGGAGCTGTTTTTT.

The rearrangement links TRBV27 to TRBJ2-3; 12 bases agree with TRBD2. V was pared by 6 bases and J by 5 bases, with 18 bases of the junction left unmatched. The CDR3 totals 19 residues. The germline V gene has CDR1 MNHEY and CDR2 SMNVEV (reference sequence). CDR3 amino acids: CASSQRLAGARAARDTQYF. The CDR3 DNA sequence: TGTGCCAGCAGCCAAAGACTAGCGGGGGCCCGTGCCGCAAGAGATACGCAGTATTTT.

The chain links TRBV5-5 to TRBJ2-3; 9 bases match TRBD2. V lost 1 base and J lost 1; bases outside the gene matches: 4. CDR3 length equals 16 residues. The V gene's germline CDR1 is SGHKS and CDR2 YYEKEE (reference sequence). The CDR3, as DNA: TGTGCCAGCAGCTTGAACGGCGGGGGGGGCACAGATACGCAGTATTTT. Protein product: CASSLNGGGGTDTQYF.

The chain employs TRBV7-2 and TRBJ1-5, with a possible D match to TRBD1 (5 bases). This CDR3 has 13 amino acids. CDR1 SGHTA and CDR2 FQGNSA come from the germline V gene. The V gene lost 5 bases and the J gene lost 10 bases, with 15 bases spanning the gap. DNA for the CDR3: TGTGCCAGCAGCCCCCTCAAAGGGACTCCCCAGCATTTT. Its protein is CASSPLKGTPQHF.

The chain is built from TRBV2 and TRBJ2-7, with 7 positions matching TRBD1. Trimming removed 8 bases from V and 0 bases from J; junction bases left unmatched: 7. CDR1 is SNHLY and CDR2 is FYNNEI in the germline V gene. The CDR3 is 14 residues long. The CDR3 spells CASVEQGPSYEQYF. CDR3 nucleotide sequence: TGTGCCAGCGTCGAACAGGGGCCCTCCTACGAGCAGTACTTC.

V usage is TRBV20-1 and J usage is TRBJ2-7, with 12 nucleotides matching TRBD2. The V gene's germline CDR1 is DFQATT and CDR2 SNEGSKA (reference sequence). The CDR3 has 11 residues. CDR3 in amino acids: CASGRAYEQYF. In DNA form, the CDR3 reads TGCGCTAGCGGGAGGGCCTACGAGCAGTACTTC.

V gene TRBV29-1 combines with J gene TRBJ2-7; 7 nucleotides agree with TRBD1. Germline V gene lookup returns CDR1 SQVTM and CDR2 ANQGSEA. The CDR3 is 12 amino acids. J was trimmed by 4 bases and V by 5 bases; bases with no gene match: 5. The DNA for the CDR3 is TGCAGCGTTCGCCGGGACAGATACGAGCAGTACTTC. As protein: CSVRRDRYEQYF.

The CDR3 DNA sequence: TGTGCCAGCTCACCAAATATCCTAGGACAGGGCTCCGAGCAGTACTTC. It codes for CASSPNILGQGSEQYF. This rearrangement joins TRBV18 to TRBJ2-7; 8 bases agree with TRBD1. This CDR3 has 16 amino acids. CDR1 and CDR2 from the germline V gene are KGHSH and LQKENI. V lost 2 bases, J lost 6 bases, and 12 bases stayed unmatched.

V and J are TRBV5-6 and TRBJ1-2; tentatively, D is TRBD1 (5 bases). Trimming shortened V by 4 bases and J by 2 bases, and 12 bases separated the two germline ends. Germline V lookup: CDR1 SGHDT, CDR2 YYEEEE. The CDR3 is made up of 14 amino acids. This CDR3 reads CASSLTRDNYGYTF. In DNA, the CDR3 is TGTGCCAGCAGCCTCACACGGGACAACTATGGCTACACCTTC.

This sequence joins TRBV5-8 and TRBJ1-1; D may be TRBD1 (5 bases). The CDR3 runs to 15 residues. Germline CDR1 SGHTS, CDR2 YDEGEE. The V gene lost 4 bases and the J gene lost 8 bases, with 21 bases spanning the gap. In nucleotides, the CDR3 is TGTGCCAGCAGCAAGTATTTTACAGGAACCCCCGAAGCTTTCTTT. As protein: CASSKYFTGTPEAFF. Supplemented by reference TRBV5-8 and TRBJ1-1, the full variable domain reads EAGVTQSPTHLIKTRGQQATLRCSPISGHTSVYWYQQALGLGLQFLLWYDEGEERNRGNFPPRFSGRQFPNYSSELNVNALELEDSALYLCASSKYFTGTPEAFFGQGTRLTVV.

The rearrangement links TRBV9 to TRBJ2-1, with TRBD2 matching over 12 bases. Per the germline V gene, CDR1 is SGDLS and CDR2 is YYNGEE. Trimming removed 3 bases from V and 7 bases from J; junction bases left unmatched: 8. The CDR3 spans 16 residues. DNA of the CDR3: TGTGCCAGCAGCGGGGGGACTAGCGGGCGTGGGAATGAGCAGTTCTTC. Translated, it gives CASSGGTSGRGNEQFF. The variable domain in full, completed from reference TRBV9 and TRBJ2-1, reads DSGVTQTPKHLITATGQRVTLRCSPRSGDLSVYWYQQSLDQGLQFLIQYYNGEERAKGNILERFSAQQFPDLHSELNLSSLELGDSALYFCASSGGTSGRGNEQFFGPGTRLTVL.